What follows are 24 T cell receptor beta chains derived from one specimen sequenced in a study of T cell changes during pregnancy in multiple sclerosis. Sequencing was performed with immunoSEQ multiplex PCR; in TCRdb, only in-frame clones are kept and a portion is missing. The table has 35,000 to 45,000 clones, 90% seen once. Here the sequenced sample was peripheral blood, taken in the second trimester of pregnancy. Source of these receptors: a female donor in good health, enrolled as a control in a pregnancy study.

The rearrangement uses TRBV13 and TRBJ2-7; 7 bases map to TRBD2. Germline V gene data show CDR1 as PRHDT and CDR2 as FYEKMQ (reference sequence). The CDR3 loop spans 15 amino acids. Unmatched junction bases numbered 10, after V lost 5 bases and J lost 3 bases. The CDR3 loop is CASSPGTTRVYEQYF. As DNA, the CDR3 is TGTGCCAGCAGCCCCGGGACTACCAGGGTCTACGAGCAGTACTTC.

The J gene is TRBJ1-2, the V gene TRBV19; D is possibly TRBD1 (5 bases). Looked up from germline, CDR1 is LNHDA and CDR2 is SQIVND (reference sequence). The CDR3 has 16 amino acids. The ends were cut back, 2 bases at V and 4 bases at J, with 17 bases in the middle. This chain's CDR3 is CASSINFDSTVYGYTF. The CDR3 nucleotides read TGTGCCAGTAGTATAAATTTCGACAGCACCGTCTATGGCTACACCTTC.

The rearrangement joins TRBV19 to TRBJ2-5, with TRBD1 matching over 7 bases. V shed 5 bases and J 2 bases; nucleotides not matched to a gene: 2. This CDR3 region has 13 residues. Germline loops: CDR1 LNHDA, CDR2 SQIVND (reference sequence). The CDR3 is CASSGTVQETQYF. The CDR3 DNA follows: TGTGCCAGTAGTGGGACAGTTCAAGAGACCCAGTACTTC.

The J gene is TRBJ1-4, the V gene TRBV6-5; D not certain. The germline V and J ends were trimmed by 5 bases and 6 bases, with 13 bases remaining between them. This CDR3 is 14 amino acids long. CDR1 and CDR2 (germline): MNHEY, SVGAGI. The CDR3 nucleotides are TGTGCCAGCAGTCCCCTCCACGGGGATGAAAAACTGTTTTTT. Residues: CASSPLHGDEKLFF.

This clone has a single count. The CDR3 reads CASGPRGSGLTYEQYF. The CDR3 DNA sequence: TGTGCTAGTGGTCCACGGGGTAGCGGGCTTACCTACGAGCAGTACTTC. The rearrangement joins TRBV12-5 to TRBJ2-7; 7 bases are a match to TRBD2. Germline V gene sequence: CDR1 LGHNT, CDR2 FRNRAP. V trimming: 5 bases; J trimming: 2 bases; junction bases outside the gene matches: 12. The CDR3 runs to 16 residues.

This chain joins TRBV4-1 and TRBJ1-1; 8 bases line up with TRBD1. The junction had 8 bases not matched to a gene; V was cut back by 1 base and J by 7 bases. This CDR3 has 15 residues. Germline CDR1 is MGHRA and CDR2 is YSYEKL. CDR3 DNA sequence: TGCGCCAGCAGCCAAGCGCTCCAGGGGGCCGGTGAAGCTTTCTTT. Protein: CASSQALQGAGEAFF.

About this clone: Other DNA sequences from this sample encode an identical CDR3 as well. The chain is built from TRBV18 and TRBJ1-1, with D possibly being TRBD1 (5 bases). The germline V and J ends were trimmed by 3 bases and 1 base, with 6 bases remaining between them. Looked up from germline, CDR1 is KGHSH and CDR2 is LQKENI. This CDR3 has 13 residues. The CDR3 loop is CASSPGQNTEAFF. As DNA, the CDR3 is TGTGCCAGCTCACCTGGACAGAACACTGAAGCTTTCTTT.

For this clone: Compared with germline, one end of the junction differs, possibly owing to a read error. The rearrangement joins TRBV9 to TRBJ1-2; TRBD1 aligns across 11 bases. CDR3 length: 15 amino acids. The germline V gene encodes CDR1 SGDLS and CDR2 YYNGEE. CDR3 protein: CANSGTGGSSYGYTF. In DNA form, the CDR3 reads TGTGCCAACAGCGGGACAGGGGGTTCTAGCTATGGCTACACCTTC.

This rearrangement joins TRBV9 to TRBJ1-3; weak D call: TRBD1 (5 bases). The germline V gene has CDR1 SGDLS and CDR2 YYNGEE. The V end lost 0 bases, the J end lost 2 bases, and 15 bases lay between the germline ends. The CDR3 has 17 residues. In nucleotides, the CDR3 is TGTGCCAGCAGCGTAGGGGGGGGACCCACGGCTGGAAACACCATATATTTT. Residues: CASSVGGGPTAGNTIYF.

V gene TRBV7-2 combines with J gene TRBJ2-5; D might be TRBD2 (5 bases). Trimming left V 8 bases short and J 5 bases short, with 9 bases between. Per germline, CDR1 SGHTA and CDR2 FQGNSA. The CDR3 has 11 amino acids. The CDR3 region is CASSERETQYF. Here the CDR3 DNA reads TGTGCCAGCTCGGAGCGGGAGACCCAGTACTTC.

V is TRBV29-1 and J is TRBJ2-7; 8 nucleotides agree with TRBD2. The CDR3 has 13 amino acids. V trimming: 0 bases; J trimming: 7 bases; junction bases outside the gene matches: 5. Germline V gives CDR1 SQVTM, CDR2 ANQGSEA. The CDR3 sequence: CSVEELTGGEQYF. The CDR3 nucleotides read TGCAGCGTTGAAGAGTTGACGGGGGGGGAGCAGTACTTC.

The J gene is TRBJ1-6, the V gene TRBV23-1; maybe TRBD1 (5 bases). TRBV23-1 is an ORF; its function is uncertain. The V and J ends lost 4 bases and 7 bases respectively, with 14 bases between them. This CDR3 spans 15 amino acids. The DNA of the CDR3 is TGCGCCAGCAGTCCAGCCCGGGACTCGAATTCACCCCTCCACTTT. Translated, it gives CASSPARDSNSPLHF.

The chain has TRBV7-2 and TRBJ2-7; 8 bases line up with TRBD2. Germline V lookup: CDR1 SGHTA, CDR2 FQGNSA. J lost 3 bases, V lost 3 bases, and 7 bases had no gene match. The CDR3 consists of 15 residues. The CDR3 sequence is CASSFVSGGGYEQYF. The CDR3 DNA follows: TGTGCCAGCAGCTTTGTCTCGGGGGGGGGCTACGAGCAGTACTTC.

This chain connects TRBV5-1 to TRBJ1-3; TRBD1 agrees at 8 bases. CDR3 length equals 16 residues. Germline V gene lookup returns CDR1 SGHRS and CDR2 YFSETQ. Trimming cost V 4 bases and J 2 bases; bases outside gene matches: 8. Written as DNA, the CDR3 is TGCGCCAGCAGCAGATCGGACAGGGTAGCTGGAAACACCATATATTTT. This sequence encodes CASSRSDRVAGNTIYF. Filled out from reference TRBV5-1 and TRBJ1-3, the complete variable domain reads KAGVTQTPRYLIKTRGQQVTLSCSPISGHRSVSWYQQTPGQGLQFLFEYFSETQRNKGNFPGRFSGRQFSNSRSEMNVSTLELGDSALYLCASSRSDRVAGNTIYFGEGSWLTVV.

For the CDR3, the DNA is TGTGCCAGCACCCAATCAGGGGCCAATCAGCCCCAGCATTTT. Translation: CASTQSGANQPQHF. V usage is TRBV27 and J usage is TRBJ1-5, with D maybe TRBD1 (6 bases). The CDR3 runs 14 residues. V was clipped by 7 bases and J by 3 bases, with 13 bases between them. CDR1 and CDR2 (germline): MNHEY, SMNVEV (reference sequence).

V usage is TRBV7-9 and J usage is TRBJ1-2; D possibly corresponds to TRBD1 (5 bases). V shed 2 bases and J shed 4 bases, with 8 bases lying between them. The CDR3 runs to 13 residues. Germline CDR1 SEHNR, CDR2 FQNEAQ (reference sequence). CDR3 in amino acids: CASSLRGGYGYTF. The DNA for the CDR3 is TGTGCCAGCAGCTTAAGGGGTGGCTATGGCTACACCTTC.

This chain uses TRBV30 with TRBJ1-1; a possible D gene is TRBD1 (5 bases). Germline V gene lookup returns CDR1 GTSNPN and CDR2 SVGIG (reference sequence). CDR3 length: 13 amino acids. Trimming removed 1 base at V and 1 base at J, with 7 bases between. This chain's CDR3 is CAWSGQSNTEAFF. In DNA form, the CDR3 reads TGTGCCTGGAGTGGACAGTCGAACACTGAAGCTTTCTTT.

The chain joins TRBV19 to TRBJ1-3, with no clear D. Germline CDR1 and CDR2: LNHDA and SQIVND (reference sequence). There are 12 residues in the CDR3. The V gene lost 6 bases and the J gene lost 0 bases, with 3 bases spanning the gap. CDR3 in DNA: TGTGCCAGTAGCCTCTCTGGAAACACCATATATTTT. It encodes CASSLSGNTIYF.

The chain combines TRBV27 with TRBJ2-1; 7 bases fit TRBD1. V was pared by 5 bases and J by 1 base, with 5 bases of the junction left unmatched. This CDR3 is built from 15 residues. Germline CDR1 and CDR2: MNHEY and SMNVEV (reference sequence). The CDR3, as DNA: TGTGCCAGCAGTCAACCGGGACAGTCCTACAATGAGCAGTTCTTC. This encodes CASSQPGQSYNEQFF.

This rearrangement joins TRBV30 to TRBJ2-1, with 8 bases aligning to TRBD2. Trimming took 6 bases from V and 10 from J; bases not matched to a gene: 5. Germline V gene sequence: CDR1 GTSNPN, CDR2 SVGIG (reference sequence). The CDR3 spans 11 residues. The DNA of the CDR3 is TGTGCCTGCTTTCGGGGGGGGGAGCAGTTCTTC. Translated: CACFRGGEQFF.

This clone has just one count. The V call is TRBV5-1, the J call TRBJ2-1, with D possibly matching TRBD2 (6 bases). The V gene's germline CDR1 is SGHRS and CDR2 YFSETQ. The CDR3 consists of 14 residues. Trimming took 5 bases from V and 1 from J, leaving 10 bases between them. In DNA, the CDR3 is TGCGCCAGCAGGCGGGACGCTTCCTACAATGAGCAGTTCTTC. Translating it yields CASRRDASYNEQFF.

This chain uses TRBV6-1 with TRBJ2-3; tentative D call: TRBD2 (7 bases). Germline V gene data show CDR1 as MNHNS and CDR2 as SASEGT. Deletions cut 3 bases from V and 4 bases from J, with 17 bases between. CDR3 length equals 16 residues. The CDR3 protein is CASSERGGGAPDTQYF. As DNA, the CDR3 is TGTGCCAGCAGTGAGCGGGGAGGGGGGGCCCCAGATACGCAGTATTTT.

This chain uses TRBV5-1 with TRBJ1-4; 7 nucleotides match TRBD1. V shed 5 bases and J 5 bases; nucleotides not matched to a gene: 6. This CDR3 has 14 residues. Germline V gene data show CDR1 as SGHRS and CDR2 as YFSETQ. The CDR3 bases are TGCGCCAGCAGTCTTCAACAGGGGAATGAAAAACTGTTTTTT. Residues: CASSLQQGNEKLFF.

This rearrangement joins TRBV4-3 to TRBJ2-1; no firm D call. V lost 1 base and J 2 bases, leaving 9 bases between the germline ends. Germline V gene data show CDR1 as LGHNA and CDR2 as YSLEER. The CDR3 contains 15 residues. The DNA for the CDR3 is TGCGCCAGCAGCCAAGCTCTTGCGGCCTACAATGAGCAGTTCTTC. The encoded protein is CASSQALAAYNEQFF.